This record looks at one T cell receptor beta chain sequence and its context. Its target antigen remains unknown. The record has no base qualities; no much larger clone is one base away. The sample belongs to a study of brain T cells in children with intractable seizures (dated by TCRdb to the early 2020s). With respect to the entire study: Resected brain tissue from about 50 pediatric epilepsy surgery cases was first screened for immune gene transcripts using a NanoString immunology panel. Among the approximately 12 selected surgery cases, eight also had pre-surgery blood sequenced, leaving four with brain tissue only.

The immunoSEQ assay was used to generate TCR beta chain sequences from genomic DNA. The published analysis was carried out like this. CDR3 sequences not starting with the conserved framework cysteine at position 104 were manually removed. Clonality was calculated as one minus the normalized Shannon's Diversity Index, with values ranging from 0 (maximal diversity) to 1 (oligoclonal). To check whether a given CDR3 had different frequencies in two samples, for example brain versus blood, chi-squared comparison-of-proportions tests were used. Public clonotypes were found through immuneACCESS searches, while the VDJdb browser was used to judge similarity to known antiviral clonotypes. TCRdb limited this immuneACCESS table to in-frame rearrangements with V and J called. A share of clones is missing; checked studies link under half to unresolved V genes, and the rest is unexplained. V and J calls and clone size are as listed in that table; D and trimming were resolved from the DNA. This sample is represented by a few hundred thousand clones; approximately 93% of them were singletons. The leading ten clones occupy about 6% of the sample.

Reading the germline V gene gives CDR1 SGDLS and CDR2 YYNGEE. Relative to germline, V is missing 3 bases and J is missing 6 bases, with 8 bases of the junction outside any gene match. There are 15 amino acids in the CDR3, from cysteine to phenylalanine inclusive. Left in the record is the CDR3 DNA by itself, 45 bases read in frame from the first base. The sample's time point label is to be understood as: blood from clinic visit 5 months post-surgery; TSC patient then seizure free. The surgery cases that showed the highest brain T cell transcript signatures were chosen for TCR beta chain sequencing of brain tissue, and of blood when it was available. Patients had been treated with at least one anti-epileptic drug before surgery. TCR-sequenced patients were children with drug-resistant epilepsy due to tuberous sclerosis complex, focal cortical dysplasia, Rasmussen encephalitis or hemimegalencephaly. Bulk genomic DNA was extracted from unsorted brain tissue and whole blood with the Monarch genomic DNA purification kit.

The investigation overall reported the following: Because sequencing depth differed between pre- and post-surgery blood, the absence of clones from the pre-surgery sample may reflect undersampling. Viral specificity was inferred solely from CDR3 sequence similarity, and the HCMV serostatus of the patients was not known.

Recombination linked TRBV9 to TRBJ2-2; the junction holds 7 bases that match TRBD2. This clonotype was sampled from a boy in the first two years of life with tuberous sclerosis and intractable seizures. Sequenced material: peripheral blood, taken approximately 5 months after surgery. The DNA reads as follows: TGTGCCAGCAGCGGGGGAGGGCTTGGGGCCGGGGAGCTGTTTTTT. It encodes CASSGGGLGAGELFF.